This is a list of T cell receptor beta chains from one sample in a study of blood T cell repertoires in COVID-19. TCRdb keeps only in-frame clones here, not all; method: immunoSEQ multiplex PCR. The table lists about 400,000 clones, around 88% of them singletons. The sample consisted of peripheral blood. The receptor source for this set is a woman aged 60-70 years with COVID-19, enrolled during active disease. CDR3s include the opening cysteine and the closing phenylalanine or tryptophan. D genes are given only for firm matches.

V	length	D	J	CDR3
TRBV9	16	TRBD1	TRBJ1-6	CASSVRTGGDNSPLHF
TRBV9	17	TRBD1	TRBJ1-4	CASSVDGTGSRGDGLFF
TRBV7-9	14	-	TRBJ1-1	CASSPGFLGTEAFF
TRBV5-4	15	-	TRBJ2-3	CASSLGGALTDTQYF
TRBV4-2	22	TRBD2	TRBJ2-3	CASSQGPTMVAGGPGLADTQYF
TRBV5-4	16	TRBD1	TRBJ2-1	CASSHRTGASYNEQFF
TRBV7-6	17	TRBD1	TRBJ1-4	CASSLAADRGPNEKLFF
TRBV5-1	15	-	TRBJ1-5	CASSLAGNGNQPQHF
TRBV10-1	17	-	TRBJ1-6	CASTHREGPRDNSPLHF
TRBV18	16	TRBD1	TRBJ1-2	CASSHQFEGAGAGYTF
TRBV5-6	14	-	TRBJ2-7	CASSLGATDYEQYF
TRBV10-3	12	-	TRBJ1-1	CASVGGITEAFF
TRBV9	17	TRBD1	TRBJ1-2	CASSLGTGSLLGIGSTF
TRBV30	11	-	TRBJ2-7	CAWSVWGEKYF
TRBV7-2	15	-	TRBJ1-1	CAAAGWGGRITEAFF
TRBV5-4	14	TRBD1	TRBJ1-3	CASSIDTGANTIYF
TRBV20-1	11	-	TRBJ1-2	CSAPTGYGYTF
TRBV7-9	14	-	TRBJ2-4	CASSLAGGKNIQYF
TRBV5-1	13	-	TRBJ2-1	CASSHTYTNEQFF
TRBV4-2	16	-	TRBJ2-7	CASSQGVSENLYEQYF
TRBV7-2	15	TRBD1	TRBJ1-1	CASSLETGGNTEAFF
TRBV6-1	18	-	TRBJ1-6	CASSEGRRNTGINSPLHF
TRBV7-3	14	-	TRBJ2-5	CASSFGGYQETQYF
TRBV12-5	15	TRBD2	TRBJ2-3	CASGFAGGPPDTQYF
TRBV10-3	17	TRBD2	TRBJ2-1	CAISDLLLAGGGVEQFF
TRBV11-3	15	-	TRBJ1-4	CASSLGSGTNEKLFF
TRBV29-1	14	-	TRBJ1-6	CSVAWAGNNSPLHF
TRBV7-3	19	-	TRBJ2-6	CASSSPQDTGSSGANVLTF
TRBV7-2	16	TRBD1	TRBJ2-7	CASSPYNRGLSYEQYF
TRBV29-1	13	TRBD1	TRBJ1-4	CSVDRGRGEKLFF
TRBV9	14	-	TRBJ1-6	CASSVEHNNSPLHF
TRBV6-2/TRBV6-3	12	-	TRBJ1-2	CASSFLVYGYTF
TRBV3-1/TRBV3-2	16	-	TRBJ2-1	CASSQQDLSSYNEQFF
TRBV20-1	11	TRBD1	TRBJ2-7	CSLTGGYEQYF
TRBV19	13	-	TRBJ2-2	CASRLAGTGELFF
TRBV11-2	14	-	TRBJ1-1	CASSLRQGGTEAFF
TRBV30	15	TRBD1	TRBJ1-3	CAGRQGEISGNTIYF
TRBV6-5	15	TRBD1	TRBJ1-1	CASSRKGAVDTEAFF
TRBV11-2	17	-	TRBJ1-1	CASSLRGKGLGNTEAFF
TRBV28	15	TRBD1	TRBJ1-2	CASRATGGGGYGYTF
TRBV12-1	14	-	TRBJ1-6	CASTGGQGGSPLHF
TRBV30	14	TRBD1	TRBJ2-7	CAWSRDSASYEQYF
TRBV10-2	16	-	TRBJ1-6	CASRDGIGSYNSPLHF
TRBV5-1	14	TRBD1	TRBJ1-1	CASSLTGGNTEAFF
TRBV7-3	17	TRBD2	TRBJ2-1	CASRPTSGGALYNEQFF
TRBV7-2	12	-	TRBJ1-2	CASSLRQYGYTF
TRBV10-3	15	TRBD1	TRBJ1-2	CAISVGTAAPYGYTF
TRBV7-7	14	-	TRBJ2-1	CASSLNQGNDEQFF
TRBV11-3	15	TRBD2	TRBJ2-5	CASSLRAGVSETQYF
TRBV7-3	14	TRBD1	TRBJ2-2	CASSLTGDTGELFF
TRBV11-3	18	TRBD2	TRBJ2-3	CASSLGLAGGLGTDTQYF
TRBV18	15	-	TRBJ1-1	CASSPPGGVDTEAFF
TRBV7-6	15	TRBD1	TRBJ1-1	CASSLAGGGSTEAFF
TRBV7-9	13	TRBD1	TRBJ1-2	CASRTGNDLGYTF